These 16 T cell receptor beta chains came from one sample sequenced in a study of Ad26.COV2.S vaccination and SARS-CoV-2 variants. The table came from immunoSEQ multiplex PCR; TCRdb's copy has only in-frame clones and leaves some out. The data contain about 350,000 clones, 92% of them singletons. The sample consisted of peripheral blood, taken after recovery from COVID-19. All receptors come from a human donor who had recovered from COVID-19.

The chain employs TRBV5-1 and TRBJ2-1; D unclear. The CDR3 runs 16 residues. CDR1 is SGHRS, CDR2 YFSETQ, per germline. Trimming took 3 bases from V and 2 from J, leaving 15 bases between them. CDR3 residues: CASSSPQDTTYNEQFF. The CDR3 nucleotides are TGCGCCAGCAGCTCCCCTCAGGATACTACCTACAATGAGCAGTTCTTC.

The gene calls are TRBV2 and TRBJ2-1; 9 bases are shared with TRBD2. V was clipped by 6 bases and J by 5 bases; unmatched bases: 8. The CDR3 totals 15 residues. From germline, CDR1 is SNHLY and CDR2 FYNNEI. The CDR3 spells CASRREVAGDNEQFF. The CDR3 DNA reads as TGTGCCAGCAGGCGGGAAGTAGCGGGGGACAATGAGCAGTTCTTC.

The chain uses TRBV18 and TRBJ1-1; 8 nucleotides agree with TRBD1. With 5 bases clipped from V and 3 bases from J, the junction kept 5 bases outside the gene matches. The CDR3 totals 14 residues. CDR1 and CDR2 (germline): KGHSH, LQKENI. The CDR3 DNA reads TGTGCCAGCTCAGTTTCGGACAGGGACACTGAAGCTTTCTTT. This sequence encodes CASSVSDRDTEAFF.

In this sample, this clone turned up a few times. The V call is TRBV2, the J call TRBJ1-6; tentative D call: TRBD1 (5 bases). CDR3 length: 15 amino acids. Per germline, CDR1 SNHLY and CDR2 FYNNEI. V was shortened by 3 bases and J by 3 bases, with 9 bases between the two germline ends. The CDR3 loop is CASSERDSYNSPLHF. CDR3 DNA sequence: TGTGCCAGCAGTGAGAGAGACAGCTATAATTCACCCCTCCACTTT.

The chain has TRBV7-6 and TRBJ1-1; D is perhaps TRBD1 (5 bases). The CDR3 is 18 residues long. V was cut by 6 bases and J by 0 bases, with 23 bases left in between. Germline CDR1 SGHVS, CDR2 FNYEAQ. The CDR3 is CASSPVLQGALMNTEAFF. CDR3 nucleotide sequence: TGTGCCAGCAGTCCTGTACTCCAGGGAGCCCTAATGAACACTGAAGCTTTCTTT.

The rearrangement joins TRBV6-6 to TRBJ2-2, with 7 bases aligning to TRBD2. The CDR3 has 15 amino acids. The V and J ends lost 4 bases and 1 base, in that order; junction bases with no gene match: 3. Looked up from germline, CDR1 is MNHNY and CDR2 is SVGAGI (reference sequence). The CDR3 DNA reads TGTGCCAGCAGTTGGGCGGGGGAGAACACCGGGGAGCTGTTTTTT. It translates to CASSWAGENTGELFF.

This sequence joins TRBV7-8 and TRBJ2-1, with 8 bases identical to TRBD2. Germline CDR1 reads SGHVS; CDR2 reads FQNEAQ. The CDR3 has 16 residues. After removal of 0 bases from V and 2 bases from J, the junction contained 3 bases not matched to a gene. The CDR3 here is CASSLARRGAYNEQFF. CDR3 DNA sequence: TGTGCCAGCAGCTTAGCGAGGCGGGGGGCCTACAATGAGCAGTTCTTC.

The gene calls are TRBV5-5 and TRBJ1-1, with no clear D. The CDR3 spans 13 residues. The germline gives CDR1 SGHKS, CDR2 YYEKEE (reference sequence). Trimming removed 3 bases from V and 3 bases from J, with 9 bases in between. The DNA for the CDR3 is TGTGCCAGCAGCTGGGGATTTTACACTGAAGCTTTCTTT. Translated, it gives CASSWGFYTEAFF.

This rearrangement joins TRBV5-1 to TRBJ2-2; 8 bases fit TRBD2. Germline V gives CDR1 SGHRS, CDR2 YFSETQ. J was trimmed by 5 bases and V by 3 bases; bases with no gene match: 9. The CDR3 spans 16 residues. The CDR3 loop reads CASSSQGLESTGELFF. CDR3 bases: TGCGCCAGCAGCTCCCAGGGACTAGAGAGTACCGGGGAGCTGTTTTTT.

The chain recombines TRBV5-8 with TRBJ1-4, with TRBD1 as a possible D gene (5 bases). V lost 0 bases to trimming and J lost 0 bases, with 12 bases between them. The CDR3 is 17 residues long. CDR1 and CDR2 from the germline V gene are SGHTS and YDEGEE. The CDR3 nucleotides are TGTGCCAGCAGCTTGGGGGCAGGGAGTACAACTAATGAAAAACTGTTTTTT. Protein sequence: CASSLGAGSTTNEKLFF. The variable domain in full, with the rest retrieved from reference TRBV5-8 and TRBJ1-4, is EAGVTQSPTHLIKTRGQQATLRCSPISGHTSVYWYQQALGLGLQFLLWYDEGEERNRGNFPPRFSGRQFPNYSSELNVNALELEDSALYLCASSLGAGSTTNEKLFFGSGTQLSVL.

This chain connects TRBV5-5 to TRBJ1-1; TRBD1 agrees at 10 bases. Germline V gene data show CDR1 as SGHKS and CDR2 as YYEKEE (reference sequence). The CDR3 is made up of 17 amino acids. V shed 1 base, J shed 1 base, and the junction held 7 bases outside the gene matches. CDR3 DNA sequence: TGTGCCAGCAGCTTGAGGGACAGGGGAAGACGGAACACTGAAGCTTTCTTT. Its protein product is CASSLRDRGRRNTEAFF.

V gene TRBV5-1 combines with J gene TRBJ2-1; D ambiguous. V lost 0 bases to trimming and J lost 8 bases, with 12 bases between them. The CDR3 runs to 14 residues. The germline gives CDR1 SGHRS, CDR2 YFSETQ. CDR3 bases: TGCGCCAGCAGCTTGGAACCCGGAAGAGATGAGCAGTTCTTC. Protein: CASSLEPGRDEQFF.

The rearrangement uses TRBV7-2 and TRBJ1-5; the match to TRBD1 covers 7 bases. Germline V gene data show CDR1 as SGHTA and CDR2 as FQGNSA. V was clipped by 5 bases and J by 6 bases; unmatched bases: 4. This CDR3 spans 13 amino acids. CDR3 region: CASSPTGSQPQHF. DNA of the CDR3: TGTGCCAGCAGCCCGACAGGGAGTCAGCCCCAGCATTTT.

V usage is TRBV6-9 and J usage is TRBJ2-7, with 7 bases aligning to TRBD2. Germline V CDR1 and CDR2: MNHGY, SVAAGI. The CDR3 is 13 amino acids. The ends lost 9 bases at V and 4 bases at J; junction bases unmatched: 9. As DNA, the CDR3 is TGTGCCAGTGGGACCAGCGGGGAGTACGAGCAGTACTTC. Protein: CASGTSGEYEQYF.

The V and J genes are TRBV9 and TRBJ2-7, with 9 bases fitting TRBD1. With 4 bases clipped from V and 2 bases from J, the junction kept 4 bases outside the gene matches. This CDR3 is 14 amino acids long. The germline V gene has CDR1 SGDLS and CDR2 YYNGEE. The CDR3 sequence: CASSMGQGAYEQYF. As DNA, the CDR3 is TGTGCCAGCAGCATGGGACAGGGTGCCTACGAGCAGTACTTC. The complete variable domain, with remaining parts taken from reference TRBV9 and TRBJ2-7, reads DSGVTQTPKHLITATGQRVTLRCSPRSGDLSVYWYQQSLDQGLQFLIQYYNGEERAKGNILERFSAQQFPDLHSELNLSSLELGDSALYFCASSMGQGAYEQYFGPGTRLTVT.

A note on this clone: The limits of the CDR3 on the DNA are not certain, so only TCRdb's listed CDR3 is given. The chain has TRBV19 and TRBJ1-5. Counting both end residues, the CDR3 totals 15 amino acids. The V gene's germline CDR1 is LNHDA and CDR2 SQIVND (reference sequence). CDR3 protein: CASSILALTYQPQHF.